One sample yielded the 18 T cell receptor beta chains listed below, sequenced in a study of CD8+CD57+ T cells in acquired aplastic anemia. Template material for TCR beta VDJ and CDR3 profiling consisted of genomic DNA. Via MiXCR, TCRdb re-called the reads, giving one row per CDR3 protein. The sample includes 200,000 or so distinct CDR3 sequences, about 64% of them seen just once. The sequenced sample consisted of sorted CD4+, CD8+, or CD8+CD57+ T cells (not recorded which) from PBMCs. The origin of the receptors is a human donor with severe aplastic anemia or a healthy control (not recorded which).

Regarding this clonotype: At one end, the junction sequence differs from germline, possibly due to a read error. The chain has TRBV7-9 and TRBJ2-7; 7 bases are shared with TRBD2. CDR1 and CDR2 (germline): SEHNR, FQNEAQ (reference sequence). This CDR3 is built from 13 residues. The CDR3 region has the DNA TGTGCCACCAGCGGGGTCAGACCCTACGAGCAGTACTTC. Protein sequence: CATSGVRPYEQYF.

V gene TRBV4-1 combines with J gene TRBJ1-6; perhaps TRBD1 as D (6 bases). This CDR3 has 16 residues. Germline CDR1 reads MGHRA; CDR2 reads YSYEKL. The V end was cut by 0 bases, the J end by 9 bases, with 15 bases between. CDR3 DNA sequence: TGCGCCAGCAGCCAAGAAGGGGCAGGGGTGGGTTCACCCCTCCACTTT. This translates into CASSQEGAGVGSPLHF.

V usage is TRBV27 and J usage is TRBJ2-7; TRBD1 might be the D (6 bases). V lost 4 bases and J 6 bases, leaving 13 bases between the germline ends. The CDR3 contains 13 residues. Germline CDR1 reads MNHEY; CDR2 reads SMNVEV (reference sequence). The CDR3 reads CASSSHSGVEQYF. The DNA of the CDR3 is TGTGCCAGCAGTTCCCACTCAGGGGTCGAGCAGTACTTC.

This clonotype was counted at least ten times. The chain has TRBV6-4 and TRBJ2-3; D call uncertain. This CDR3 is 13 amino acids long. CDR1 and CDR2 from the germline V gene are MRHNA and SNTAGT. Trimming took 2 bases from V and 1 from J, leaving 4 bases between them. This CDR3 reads CASSDGGTDTQYF. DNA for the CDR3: TGTGCCAGCAGTGACGGGGGCACAGATACGCAGTATTTT.

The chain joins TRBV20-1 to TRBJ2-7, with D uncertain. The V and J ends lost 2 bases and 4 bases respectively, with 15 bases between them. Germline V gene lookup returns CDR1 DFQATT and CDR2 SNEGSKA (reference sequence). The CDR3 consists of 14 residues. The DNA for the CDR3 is TGCAGTGCTAGATGGGATCCCGCCCCATACGAGCAGTACTTC. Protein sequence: CSARWDPAPYEQYF.

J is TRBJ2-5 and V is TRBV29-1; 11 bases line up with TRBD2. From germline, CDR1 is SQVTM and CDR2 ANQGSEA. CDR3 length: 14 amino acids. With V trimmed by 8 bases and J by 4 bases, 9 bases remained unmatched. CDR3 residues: CSTVGLAGGETQYF. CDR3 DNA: TGCAGCACGGTAGGGCTAGCGGGAGGAGAGACCCAGTACTTC.

The CDR3 DNA sequence: TGTGCCAGCAGCTTAGGTTTGACAGGGACGAACACCGGGGAGCTGTTTTTT. Translating it yields CASSLGLTGTNTGELFF. The rearrangement joins TRBV7-3 to TRBJ2-2, with 7 positions matching TRBD1. Germline lookup yields CDR1 SGHTA and CDR2 FQGTGA. V shed 2 bases, J shed 0 bases, and the junction held 6 bases outside the gene matches. The CDR3 loop spans 17 amino acids.

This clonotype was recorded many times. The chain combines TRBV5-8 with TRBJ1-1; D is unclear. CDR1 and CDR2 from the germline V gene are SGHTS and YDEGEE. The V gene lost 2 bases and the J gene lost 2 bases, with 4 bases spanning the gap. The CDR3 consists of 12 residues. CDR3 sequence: CASSLVNTEAFF. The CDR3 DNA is TGTGCCAGCAGCTTAGTAAACACTGAAGCTTTCTTT.

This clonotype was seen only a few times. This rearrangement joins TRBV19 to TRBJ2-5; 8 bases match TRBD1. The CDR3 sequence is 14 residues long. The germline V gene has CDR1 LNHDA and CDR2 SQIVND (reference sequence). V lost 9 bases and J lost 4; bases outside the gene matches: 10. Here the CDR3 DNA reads TGTGCCAGCCTAGGGACAGGACCTAGAGAGACCCAGTACTTC. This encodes CASLGTGPRETQYF. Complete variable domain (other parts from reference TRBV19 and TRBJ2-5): DGGITQSPKYLFRKEGQNVTLSCEQNLNHDAMYWYRQDPGQGLRLIYYSQIVNDFQKGDIAEGYSVSREKKESFPLTVTSAQKNPTAFYLCASLGTGPRETQYFGPGTRLLVL.

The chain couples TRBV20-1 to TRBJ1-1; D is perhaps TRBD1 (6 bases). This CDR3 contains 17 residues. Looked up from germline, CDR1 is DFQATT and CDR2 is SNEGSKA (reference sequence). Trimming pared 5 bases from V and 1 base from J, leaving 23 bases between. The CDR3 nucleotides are TGCAGTGCTCACGGGCCCCCTTGGACAGAGGAGAACACTGAAGCTTTCTTT. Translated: CSAHGPPWTEENTEAFF.

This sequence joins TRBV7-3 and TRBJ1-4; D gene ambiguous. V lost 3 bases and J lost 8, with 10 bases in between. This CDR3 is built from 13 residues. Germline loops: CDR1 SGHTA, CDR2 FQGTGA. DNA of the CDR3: TGTGCCAGCAGCTTGTGGATGGTGGAAAAACTGTTTTTT. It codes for CASSLWMVEKLFF.

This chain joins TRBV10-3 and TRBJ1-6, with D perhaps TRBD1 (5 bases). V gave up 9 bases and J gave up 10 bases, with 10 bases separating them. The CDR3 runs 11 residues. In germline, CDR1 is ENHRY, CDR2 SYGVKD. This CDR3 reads CAIGEESPLHF. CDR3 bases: TGTGCCATAGGGGAGGAATCACCCCTCCACTTT.

In DNA form, the CDR3 reads TGTGCCAGCAGCTTACGCCATTCAGAGGACAGGGGGCGGTACGAGCAGTACTTC. Translating gives CASSLRHSEDRGRYEQYF. The chain couples TRBV7-6 to TRBJ2-7; TRBD1 matches 11 bases. V lost 2 bases, J lost 4 bases, and 13 bases stayed unmatched. The CDR3 totals 18 residues. Germline assignment: CDR1 SGHVS and CDR2 FNYEAQ. Drawing the rest from reference TRBV7-6 and TRBJ2-7, the complete variable domain is GAGVSQSPRYKVTKRGQDVALRCDPISGHVSLYWYRQALGQGPEFLTYFNYEAQQDKSGLPNDRFSAERPEGSISTLTIQRTEQRDSAMYRCASSLRHSEDRGRYEQYFGPGTRLTVT.

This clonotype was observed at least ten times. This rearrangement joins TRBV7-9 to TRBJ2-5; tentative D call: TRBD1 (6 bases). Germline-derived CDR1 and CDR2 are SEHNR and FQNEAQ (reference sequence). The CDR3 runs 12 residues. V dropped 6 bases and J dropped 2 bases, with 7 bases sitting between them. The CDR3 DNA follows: TGTGCCAGCAGGACAGGTCAAGAGACCCAGTACTTC. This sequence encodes CASRTGQETQYF.

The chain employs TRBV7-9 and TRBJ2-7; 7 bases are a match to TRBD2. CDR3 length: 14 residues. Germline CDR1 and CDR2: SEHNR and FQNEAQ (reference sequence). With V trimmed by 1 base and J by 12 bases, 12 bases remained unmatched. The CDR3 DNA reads TGTGCCAGCAGCTTAGGAGGGAGGGCCAATAGTTGGTACTTC. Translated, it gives CASSLGGRANSWYF.

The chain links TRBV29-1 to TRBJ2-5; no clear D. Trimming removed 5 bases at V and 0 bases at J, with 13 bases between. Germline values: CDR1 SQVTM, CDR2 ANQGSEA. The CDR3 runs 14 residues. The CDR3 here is CSVQWQAYQETQYF. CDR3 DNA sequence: TGCAGCGTTCAATGGCAGGCCTACCAAGAGACCCAGTACTTC.

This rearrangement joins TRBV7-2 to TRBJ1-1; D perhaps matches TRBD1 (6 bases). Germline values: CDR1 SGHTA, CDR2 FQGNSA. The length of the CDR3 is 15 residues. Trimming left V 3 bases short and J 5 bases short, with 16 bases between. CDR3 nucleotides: TGTGCCAGCAGCTTTTTGTACGGACAGAAGACTGAAGCTTTCTTT. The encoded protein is CASSFLYGQKTEAFF.

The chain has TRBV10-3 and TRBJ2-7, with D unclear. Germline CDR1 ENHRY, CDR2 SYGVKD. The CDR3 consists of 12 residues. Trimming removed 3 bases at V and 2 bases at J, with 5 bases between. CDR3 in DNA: TGTGCCATCAGTGACAGTCCCTACGAGCAGTACTTC. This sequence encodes CAISDSPYEQYF.